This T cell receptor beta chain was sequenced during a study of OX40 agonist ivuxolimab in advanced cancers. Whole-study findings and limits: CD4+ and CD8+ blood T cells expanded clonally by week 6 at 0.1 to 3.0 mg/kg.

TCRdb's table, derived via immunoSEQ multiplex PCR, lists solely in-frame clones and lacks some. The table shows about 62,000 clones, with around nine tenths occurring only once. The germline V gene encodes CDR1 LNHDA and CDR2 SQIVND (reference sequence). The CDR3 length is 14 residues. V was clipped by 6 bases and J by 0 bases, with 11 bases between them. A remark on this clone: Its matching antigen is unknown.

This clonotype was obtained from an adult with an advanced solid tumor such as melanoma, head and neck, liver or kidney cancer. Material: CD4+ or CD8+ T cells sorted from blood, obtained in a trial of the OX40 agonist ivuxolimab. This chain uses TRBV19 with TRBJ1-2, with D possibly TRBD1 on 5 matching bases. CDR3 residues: CASRTASSNYGYTF. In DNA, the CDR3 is TGTGCCAGTAGGACAGCATCTTCTAACTATGGCTACACCTTC.